Below, one TCR beta chain is given with its context. Antigen specificity is unknown. This specimen belongs to a study of shared clonotypes between healthy human individuals. The study, taken as a whole, reports: Some naive CD4 clonotypes, around 4.7%, turned up in common across several donors. Researchers sampled only blood; tissue repertoires likely differ.

The CDR3 is 14 residues long. Trimming removed 0 bases from V and 7 bases from J, with 10 bases in between. Germline CDR1 SGHRS, CDR2 YFSETQ. Sequencing was performed with immunoSEQ multiplex PCR; in TCRdb, only in-frame clones are kept and a portion is missing. The table includes millions of clones, about 92% detected once. The sequence came from a man younger than 35 in good health. The sequencing sample was made of naive CD4+ T cells sorted from blood. Subset here: CD45RA+ positively selected. This chain connects TRBV5-1 to TRBJ1-4; unclear D gene. The CDR3 reads CASSLAEGSEKLFF. For the CDR3, the DNA is TGCGCCAGCAGCTTGGCAGAAGGGAGTGAAAAACTGTTTTTT.